The rows below give T cell receptor beta chains drawn from one sample of a study of OX40 agonist ivuxolimab in advanced cancers. Using immunoSEQ multiplex PCR, the repertoire was profiled, and TCRdb retains in-frame clones only, with some absent. The table lists 15,000 to 20,000 clones, approximately 77% of them singletons. The source was CD4+ or CD8+ T cells sorted from blood, collected in a trial of the OX40 agonist ivuxolimab. The receptors originated from an adult with an advanced solid tumor such as melanoma, head and neck, liver or kidney cancer. CDR3s include the opening cysteine and the closing phenylalanine or tryptophan. A row's size may be missing; if present it is once, few, many or a size class.

CDR3 protein,clone size,V gene
CASRGRTQPLNEQFF,.,TRBV28
CASSLTDRVLEETQYF,.,TRBV5-4
CASSPPGGGPSTDTQYF,.,TRBV18
CASSFQPTDTQYF,.,TRBV7-9
CASLQGGNSPLHF,once,TRBV7-2
CASSLQINTEAFF,.,TRBV7-8
CASSFRTEKGNQPQHF,once,TRBV5-4
CSVEGGRANYGYTF,.,TRBV29-1
CATRDRANVLTF,few,TRBV11-2
CASSLMRSDTEAFF,.,TRBV5-1
CASSPGSSYNEQFF,once,TRBV4-1
CASSMDKQRDGYTF,.,TRBV19
CASSPIIQGNQPQHF,.,TRBV7-8
CASSLPGDWSGGSTDTQYF,few,TRBV28
CAISESPRRPDSYEQYF,.,TRBV10-3
CASSLDPRRGVYEQYF,.,TRBV7-4
CASSFPGTGGLNEQFF,.,TRBV14
CASSQLGPPKAETQYF,.,TRBV4-1
CASSGLAGNQETQYF,.,TRBV19
CASTPGGTGELFF,.,TRBV7-2
CASSYSAGQQETQYF,.,TRBV6-5
CASSLAVGMDQPQHF,.,TRBV7-9
CASSEGGETYNEQFF,many,TRBV9
CASSPGLAGAYEQYF,.,TRBV11-2
CSARENTEAFF,.,TRBV20-1
CASSGGQGQGTQYF,.,TRBV6-5
CASSETALLGREAFF,medium-sized,TRBV10-2
CASSLGAVSYEQYF,.,TRBV11-2
CASRTEAGAYTEAFF,.,TRBV19
CASSGPETGGNTEAFF,.,TRBV5-4
CAWSPGPEGAFF,.,TRBV30
CASSLRPQETQYF,few,TRBV7-9
CASAPNLGGLGNTIYF,.,TRBV12-5
CASSLGVGTGGDGYTF,few,TRBV5-1
CASSLDSSQYF,few,TRBV5-6
CASSLGSGQTNTGELFF,.,TRBV7-9
CASSGPEGGYEQYF,.,TRBV11-2
CASSSQATDTQYF,.,TRBV6-6
CASSQLGTGMAGNTIYF,.,TRBV4-1
CASSLGSFGELFF,.,TRBV11-3
CASSDGQTSTDTQYF,.,TRBV6-4
CASSLTGYIFYEQYF,.,TRBV11-3
CASSLEGGGGTDTQYF,.,TRBV5-6
CASSLELVGETQYF,few,TRBV11-2
CASSLRAGGLNEQFF,few,TRBV7-2
CASSEEQGMMHEQYF,.,TRBV25-1
CASSWDRVGSPLHF,.,TRBV5-1
CASRAVGSETQYF,.,TRBV5-6
CSAKGGYTF,.,TRBV20-1
CATSRAPSGARGNEQFF,.,TRBV15
CASRPFSHNEQFF,.,TRBV7-8
CASSPGRYTTEAFF,medium-sized,TRBV7-8
CASSPVRGSSYEQYF,.,TRBV4-3